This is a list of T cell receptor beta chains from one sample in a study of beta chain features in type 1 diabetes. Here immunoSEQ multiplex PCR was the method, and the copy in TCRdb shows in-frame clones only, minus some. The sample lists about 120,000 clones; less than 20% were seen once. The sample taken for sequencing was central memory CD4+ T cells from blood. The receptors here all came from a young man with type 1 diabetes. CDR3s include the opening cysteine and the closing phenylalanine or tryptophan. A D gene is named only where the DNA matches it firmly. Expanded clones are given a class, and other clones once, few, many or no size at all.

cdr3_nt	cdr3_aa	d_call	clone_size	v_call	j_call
TGCAGCGCCGAACAGGGGTTCCAAGAGACCCAGTACTTC	CSAEQGFQETQYF	TRBD1	few	TRBV29-1	TRBJ2-5
TGTGCCAGCAGTTACCTGACAGATACGCAGTATTTT	CASSYLTDTQYF	-	-	TRBV6-6	TRBJ2-3
TGTGCCAGCAGCTTAAAGTCCGGGACTGGAAACACCATATATTTT	CASSLKSGTGNTIYF	-	few	TRBV7-9	TRBJ1-3
TGCGCCAGCAGCCAAGTAGAGGGACAGGAGGACGGGGAGCTGTTTTTT	CASSQVEGQEDGELFF	TRBD1	-	TRBV4-1	TRBJ2-2
TGCGCCAGCAGCCATAAGATAGGCGGAAATCAGCCCCAGCATTTT	CASSHKIGGNQPQHF	-	many	TRBV4-3	TRBJ1-5
TGCGCCAGCAGCCAAGATTGGACAGGGAACAATCAGCCCCAGCATTTT	CASSQDWTGNNQPQHF	TRBD1	once	TRBV4-3	TRBJ1-5
TGCGCCAGCAGCTTGGATCTGGAATACGAGCAGTACTTC	CASSLDLEYEQYF	-	many	TRBV5-1	TRBJ2-7
TGTGCCAGCAGCCCTCAACCGGGAACTAACTATGGCTACACCTTC	CASSPQPGTNYGYTF	-	-	TRBV7-9	TRBJ1-2
TGTGCCAGCAGCCGACAGGGGTCTACTAAAAACATTCAGTACTTC	CASSRQGSTKNIQYF	TRBD1	-	TRBV13	TRBJ2-4
TGTGCCAGCAGCTTAATCAGGGGGGACGGCTACACCTTC	CASSLIRGDGYTF	TRBD1	many	TRBV7-3	TRBJ1-2
TGCAGCGGTGTCCCCGGAGTAGCGGGGGGCGAAGAGCAGTACTTC	CSGVPGVAGGEEQYF	TRBD2	-	TRBV29-1	TRBJ2-7
TGCGCCAGCAGCTTGGGCTCAGGGAGCGAGACCCAGTACTTC	CASSLGSGSETQYF	-	-	TRBV5-1	TRBJ2-5
TGTGCCAGCTCACGAGGGACTGCTAGCAATCAGCCCCAGCATTTT	CASSRGTASNQPQHF	-	few	TRBV18	TRBJ1-5
TGCGCCAGCAGAAGTCGTGGGACAGATAATTCACCCCTCCACTTT	CASRSRGTDNSPLHF	TRBD1	once	TRBV5-1	TRBJ1-6
TGTGCCAGCAGCCAAAGGCGGGGTGGAGAGACCCAGTACTTC	CASSQRRGGETQYF	-	-	TRBV16	TRBJ2-5
TGTGCCAGCAGCGCAAGAGCGTCTAGCGGGATTATCAATGAGCAGTTCTTC	CASSARASSGIINEQFF	TRBD2	few	TRBV7-2	TRBJ2-1
TGCAGTTTAGCGGGACCACGCCGTACTAGCACAGATACGCAGTATTTT	CSLAGPRRTSTDTQYF	TRBD2	-	TRBV29-1	TRBJ2-3
TGTGCCAGCAGCGTGACTAGCGGAAGGCAAGAGACCCAGTACTTC	CASSVTSGRQETQYF	TRBD2	many	TRBV9	TRBJ2-5
TGTGCCAGCAGCGCCGGGACAGGGCCTCATCAGCCCCAGCATTTT	CASSAGTGPHQPQHF	TRBD1	few	TRBV9	TRBJ1-5
TGTGCCAGCAGCCAAGGACAGGGTTCCCTACAACCAAAACTGTTTTTT	CASSQGQGSLQPKLFF	TRBD1	-	TRBV4-2	TRBJ1-4
TGTGCCAGCAGCTTAGGAGCCCAGGGGCCTTTCCAAGAGACCCAGTACTTC	CASSLGAQGPFQETQYF	-	few	TRBV7-8	TRBJ2-5
TGTGCCAGCAGCACGGACGGTGGGTACTACGAGCAGTACTTC	CASSTDGGYYEQYF	-	-	TRBV11-2	TRBJ2-7
TGTGCCAGCAGCTTGCAGGGGGCATACTACGAGCAGTACTTC	CASSLQGAYYEQYF	TRBD1	-	TRBV13	TRBJ2-7
TGTGCCAGCAGCCTCAACCTAGCGGGGAGCACAGATACGCAGTATTTT	CASSLNLAGSTDTQYF	TRBD2	few	TRBV7-2	TRBJ2-3
TGTGCCAGCAGCCCCTGGAATAGCGGCACAGATACGCAGTATTTT	CASSPWNSGTDTQYF	-	-	TRBV7-2	TRBJ2-3
TGTGCCAGCAGGCGGGGAGGGGGCGCCCCCTACGAGCAGTACTTC	CASRRGGGAPYEQYF	-	-	TRBV6-5	TRBJ2-7
TGTGCCAGCAGCCCTCGGGAGAACACTGAAGCTTTCTTT	CASSPRENTEAFF	-	-	TRBV27	TRBJ1-1
TGTGCCAGCAGTTACTCGGCAGGGGGGGGCGGCACTGAAGCTTTCTTT	CASSYSAGGGGTEAFF	TRBD1	-	TRBV6-5	TRBJ1-1
TGCGCCAGCAGCTTGATGGGTAGCGGGGGCCTCCAAGAGACCCAGTACTTC	CASSLMGSGGLQETQYF	TRBD2	-	TRBV5-1	TRBJ2-5
TGCAGCGTTGAAACAGCGCTAATGAACACTGAAGCTTTCTTT	CSVETALMNTEAFF	-	few	TRBV29-1	TRBJ1-1
TGTGCCAGCAGCTTGAATAGCGGGGGCTACAATGAGCAGTTCTTC	CASSLNSGGYNEQFF	TRBD2	few	TRBV7-9	TRBJ2-1
TGTGCCTGGAGTGTGACAGGGCTTGGCGGCTACACCTTC	CAWSVTGLGGYTF	TRBD1	few	TRBV30	TRBJ1-2
TGCAGCATGACTAGTTCTAGGGAGACCCAGTACTTC	CSMTSSRETQYF	-	-	TRBV29-1	TRBJ2-5
TGTGCCAGCAGCCCGGACAGCACAGATACGCAGTATTTT	CASSPDSTDTQYF	-	few	TRBV9	TRBJ2-3
TGTGCCAGCAGCTTGGGACAGCTCGATTTCCAAGAGACCCAGTACTTC	CASSLGQLDFQETQYF	-	-	TRBV5-4	TRBJ2-5
TGCGCCAGCAGCTTGACGGGGAACACTGAAGCTTTCTTT	CASSLTGNTEAFF	-	-	TRBV5-1	TRBJ1-1
TGTGCCAGCAGTCCCCCTACGGAGCTGGAGACCCAGTACTTC	CASSPPTELETQYF	-	many	TRBV27	TRBJ2-5
TGTGCCAGCAGCCCTGACAGGGCAGGCACTGAAGCTTTCTTT	CASSPDRAGTEAFF	TRBD1	-	TRBV13	TRBJ1-1
TGTGCCAGCAGCGAAGGGACAGCCACCGGGGAGCTGTTTTTT	CASSEGTATGELFF	TRBD1	-	TRBV7-8	TRBJ2-2
TGCGCCAGCAGCTTGGAATCTCGGGGGGCCTACAATGAGCAGTTCTTC	CASSLESRGAYNEQFF	TRBD2	-	TRBV5-1	TRBJ2-1
TGTGCCAGCTCATTCGACAGGGGTAGCACCGGGGAGCTGTTTTTT	CASSFDRGSTGELFF	TRBD1	-	TRBV18	TRBJ2-2
TGTGCCAGCAGCTCGAAAGACAGTTACAATGAGCAGTTCTTC	CASSSKDSYNEQFF	-	-	TRBV7-8	TRBJ2-1
TGTGCCAGCAGCGCCCGGGACTCGTACCAAGAGACCCAGTACTTC	CASSARDSYQETQYF	-	many	TRBV5-4	TRBJ2-5
TGTGCCAGCAGCTTTTGGATCCGCACTCTGCGCTACAATGAGCAGTTCTTC	CASSFWIRTLRYNEQFF	-	many	TRBV7-2	TRBJ2-1
TGTGCCAGCAGCCACCTTAGCGGGGTACAAGAGACCCAGTACTTC	CASSHLSGVQETQYF	TRBD2	-	TRBV27	TRBJ2-5